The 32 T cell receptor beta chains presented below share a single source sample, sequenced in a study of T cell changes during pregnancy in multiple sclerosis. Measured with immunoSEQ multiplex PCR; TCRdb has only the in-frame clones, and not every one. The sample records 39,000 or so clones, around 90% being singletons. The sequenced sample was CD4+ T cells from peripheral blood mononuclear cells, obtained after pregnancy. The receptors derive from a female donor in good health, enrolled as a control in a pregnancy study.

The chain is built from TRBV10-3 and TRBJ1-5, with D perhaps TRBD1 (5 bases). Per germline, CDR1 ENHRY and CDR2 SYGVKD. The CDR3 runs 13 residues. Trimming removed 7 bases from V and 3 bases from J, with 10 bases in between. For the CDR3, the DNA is TGTGCCATCAACGCAGGGCTCAATCAGCCCCAGCATTTT. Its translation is CAINAGLNQPQHF.

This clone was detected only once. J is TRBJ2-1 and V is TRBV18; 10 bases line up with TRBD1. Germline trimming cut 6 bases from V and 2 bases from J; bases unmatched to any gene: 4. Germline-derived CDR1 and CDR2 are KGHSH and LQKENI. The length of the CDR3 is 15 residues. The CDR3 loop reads CASSETGGPYNEQFF. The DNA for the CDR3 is TGTGCCAGCTCCGAGACAGGGGGCCCCTACAATGAGCAGTTCTTC.

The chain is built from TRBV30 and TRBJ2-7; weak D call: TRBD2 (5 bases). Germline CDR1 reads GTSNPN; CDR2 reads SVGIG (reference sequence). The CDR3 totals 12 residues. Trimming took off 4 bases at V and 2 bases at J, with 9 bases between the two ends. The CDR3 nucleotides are TGTGCCTGGACCGTCGGGGCCTACGAGCAGTACTTC. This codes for CAWTVGAYEQYF.

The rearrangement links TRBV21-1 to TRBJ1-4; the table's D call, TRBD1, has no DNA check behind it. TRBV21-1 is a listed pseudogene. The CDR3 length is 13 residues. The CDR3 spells CAPRTGTNEKLFF. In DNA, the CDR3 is TGTGCCCCCCGGACAGGGACTAATGAAAAACTGTTTTTT.

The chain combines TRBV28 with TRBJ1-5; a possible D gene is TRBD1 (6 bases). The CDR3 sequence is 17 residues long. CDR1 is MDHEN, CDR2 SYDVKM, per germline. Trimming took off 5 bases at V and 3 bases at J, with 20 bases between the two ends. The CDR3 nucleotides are TGTGCCAGCAGTAACCCCAGGGGCGGCCCCCTCAATCAGCCCCAGCATTTT. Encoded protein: CASSNPRGGPLNQPQHF.

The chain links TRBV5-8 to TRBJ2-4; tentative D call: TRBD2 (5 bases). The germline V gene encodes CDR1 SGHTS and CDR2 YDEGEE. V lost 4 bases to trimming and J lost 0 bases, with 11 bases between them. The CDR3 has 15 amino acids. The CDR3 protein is CASSRGHSAKNIQYF. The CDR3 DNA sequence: TGTGCCAGCAGCCGGGGTCACTCAGCCAAAAACATTCAGTACTTC. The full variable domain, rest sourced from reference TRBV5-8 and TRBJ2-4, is EAGVTQSPTHLIKTRGQQATLRCSPISGHTSVYWYQQALGLGLQFLLWYDEGEERNRGNFPPRFSGRQFPNYSSELNVNALELEDSALYLCASSRGHSAKNIQYFGAGTRLSVL.

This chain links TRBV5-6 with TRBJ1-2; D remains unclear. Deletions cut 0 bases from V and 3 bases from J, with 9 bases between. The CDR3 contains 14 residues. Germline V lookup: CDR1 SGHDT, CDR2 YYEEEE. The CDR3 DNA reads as TGTGCCAGCAGCTTGGCCGGGAAGGACTATGGCTACACCTTC. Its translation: CASSLAGKDYGYTF.

The DNA of the CDR3 is TGTGCCAGTAGTTCGACAGGGATCTCCTACGAGCAGTACTTC. It specifies CASSSTGISYEQYF. This sequence joins TRBV19 and TRBJ2-7; 7 nucleotides align to TRBD1. The CDR3 contains 14 residues. The germline gives CDR1 LNHDA, CDR2 SQIVND (reference sequence). The V and J ends lost 5 bases and 0 bases, in that order; junction bases with no gene match: 4.

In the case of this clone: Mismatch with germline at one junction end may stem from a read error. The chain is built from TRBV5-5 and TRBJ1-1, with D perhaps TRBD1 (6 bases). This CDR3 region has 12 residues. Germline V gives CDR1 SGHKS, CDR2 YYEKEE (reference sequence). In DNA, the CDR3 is TGTGCCAGCAGCTTGGAAGGTTCCAGGGGCCTCTTT. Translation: CASSLEGSRGLF.

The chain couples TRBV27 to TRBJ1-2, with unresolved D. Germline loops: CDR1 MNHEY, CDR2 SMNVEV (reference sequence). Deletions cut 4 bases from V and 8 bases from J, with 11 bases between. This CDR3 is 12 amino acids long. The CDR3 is CASSSGGPGYTF. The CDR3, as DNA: TGTGCCAGCAGTTCAGGAGGGCCCGGCTACACCTTC.

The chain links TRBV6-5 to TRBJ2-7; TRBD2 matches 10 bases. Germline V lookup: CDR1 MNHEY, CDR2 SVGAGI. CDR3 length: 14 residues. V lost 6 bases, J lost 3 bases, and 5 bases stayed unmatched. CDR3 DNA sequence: TGTGCCAGCAGGAGACTAGCGGGTGGCTACGAGCAGTACTTC. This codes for CASRRLAGGYEQYF.

The CDR3, as DNA: TGTGCCATCACCGCAGGGAACGAGCAGTACTTC. It is translated as CAITAGNEQYF. The chain uses TRBV10-3 and TRBJ2-7; TRBD1 is a possible D gene (5 bases). The germline V and J ends were trimmed by 7 bases and 5 bases, with 9 bases remaining between them. This CDR3 comprises 11 residues. Germline V CDR1 and CDR2: ENHRY, SYGVKD.

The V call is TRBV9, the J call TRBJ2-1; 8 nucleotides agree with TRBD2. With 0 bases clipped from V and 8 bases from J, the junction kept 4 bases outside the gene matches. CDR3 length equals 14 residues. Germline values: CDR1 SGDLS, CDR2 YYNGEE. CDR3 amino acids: CASSVAGRADEQFF. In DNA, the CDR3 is TGTGCCAGCAGCGTAGCCGGGAGGGCGGATGAGCAGTTCTTC. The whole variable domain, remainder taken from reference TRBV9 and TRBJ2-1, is DSGVTQTPKHLITATGQRVTLRCSPRSGDLSVYWYQQSLDQGLQFLIQYYNGEERAKGNILERFSAQQFPDLHSELNLSSLELGDSALYFCASSVAGRADEQFFGPGTRLTVL.

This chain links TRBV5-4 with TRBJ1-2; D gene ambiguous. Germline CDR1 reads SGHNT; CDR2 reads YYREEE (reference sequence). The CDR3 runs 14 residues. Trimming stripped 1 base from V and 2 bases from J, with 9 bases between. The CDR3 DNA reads TGTGCCAGCAGCTTGTATGGCTTAAACTATGGCTACACCTTC. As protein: CASSLYGLNYGYTF.

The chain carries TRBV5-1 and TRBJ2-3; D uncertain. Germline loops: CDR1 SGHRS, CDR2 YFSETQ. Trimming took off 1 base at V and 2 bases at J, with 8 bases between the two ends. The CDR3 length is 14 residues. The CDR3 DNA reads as TGCGCCAGCAGCTTGAAACACCCCACAGATACGCAGTATTTT. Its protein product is CASSLKHPTDTQYF.

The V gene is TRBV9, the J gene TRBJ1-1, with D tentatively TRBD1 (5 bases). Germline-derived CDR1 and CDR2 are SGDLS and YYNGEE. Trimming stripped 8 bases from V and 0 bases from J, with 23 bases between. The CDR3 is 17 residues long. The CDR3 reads CARTAGPLHHMNTEAFF. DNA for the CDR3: TGTGCCAGAACGGCAGGGCCCCTGCATCACATGAACACTGAAGCTTTCTTT.

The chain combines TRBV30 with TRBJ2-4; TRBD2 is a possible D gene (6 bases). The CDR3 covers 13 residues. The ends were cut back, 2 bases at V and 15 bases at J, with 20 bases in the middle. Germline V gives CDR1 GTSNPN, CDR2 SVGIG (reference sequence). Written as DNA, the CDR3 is TGTGCCTGGAGTCCTAGCCCACTAGCCCCAAGGTACTTC. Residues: CAWSPSPLAPRYF.

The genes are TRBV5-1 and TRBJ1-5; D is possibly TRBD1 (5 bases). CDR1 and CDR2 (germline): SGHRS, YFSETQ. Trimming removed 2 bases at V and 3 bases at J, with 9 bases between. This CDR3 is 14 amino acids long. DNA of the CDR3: TGCGCCAGCAGCTTCGGGGGGGACAATCAGCCCCAGCATTTT. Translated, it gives CASSFGGDNQPQHF.

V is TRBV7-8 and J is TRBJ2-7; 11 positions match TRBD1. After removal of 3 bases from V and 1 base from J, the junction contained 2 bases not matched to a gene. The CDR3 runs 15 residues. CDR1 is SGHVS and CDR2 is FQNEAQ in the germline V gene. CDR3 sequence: CASSLDRGPSYEQYF. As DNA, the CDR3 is TGTGCCAGCAGCTTGGACAGGGGGCCTTCCTACGAGCAGTACTTC.

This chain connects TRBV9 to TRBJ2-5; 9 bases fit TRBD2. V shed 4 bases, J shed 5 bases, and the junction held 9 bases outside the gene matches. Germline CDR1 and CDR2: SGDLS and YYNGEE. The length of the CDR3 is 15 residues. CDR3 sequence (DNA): TGTGCCAGCAGCTCGGGACTAGCCTTTAGGGAGACCCAGTACTTC. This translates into CASSSGLAFRETQYF.

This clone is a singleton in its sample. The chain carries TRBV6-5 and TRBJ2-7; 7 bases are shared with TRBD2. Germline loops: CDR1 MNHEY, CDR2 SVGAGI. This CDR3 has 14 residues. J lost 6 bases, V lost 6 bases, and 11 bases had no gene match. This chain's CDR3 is CASRLGGRAGEQYF. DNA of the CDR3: TGTGCCAGCAGGTTGGGGGGGAGGGCCGGCGAGCAGTACTTC.

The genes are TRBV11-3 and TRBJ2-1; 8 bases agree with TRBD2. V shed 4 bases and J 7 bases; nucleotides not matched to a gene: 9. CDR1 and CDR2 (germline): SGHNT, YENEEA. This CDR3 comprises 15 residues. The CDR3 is CASSSPGTSINEQFF. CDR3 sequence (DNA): TGTGCCAGCAGCTCCCCCGGGACTAGTATTAATGAGCAGTTCTTC. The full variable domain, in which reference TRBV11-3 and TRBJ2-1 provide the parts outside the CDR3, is EAGVVQSPRYKIIEKKQPVAFWCNPISGHNTLYWYLQNLGQGPELLIRYENEEAVDDSQLPKDRFSAERLKGVDSTLKIQPAELGDSAVYLCASSSPGTSINEQFFGPGTRLTVL.

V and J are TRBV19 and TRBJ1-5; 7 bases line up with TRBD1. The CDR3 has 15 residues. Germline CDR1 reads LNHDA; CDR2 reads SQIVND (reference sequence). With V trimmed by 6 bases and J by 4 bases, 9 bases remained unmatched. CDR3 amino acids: CASSPQGPGNQPQHF. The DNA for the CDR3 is TGTGCCAGTAGCCCACAGGGGCCGGGGAATCAGCCCCAGCATTTT.

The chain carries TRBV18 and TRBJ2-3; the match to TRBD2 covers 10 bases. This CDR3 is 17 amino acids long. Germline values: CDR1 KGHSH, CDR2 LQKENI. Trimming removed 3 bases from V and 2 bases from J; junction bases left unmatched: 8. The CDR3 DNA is TGTGCCAGCTCACCCTTCTCTAGCGGGGGATTCACAGATACGCAGTATTTT. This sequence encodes CASSPFSSGGFTDTQYF. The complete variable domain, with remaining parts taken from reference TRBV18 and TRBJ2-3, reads NAGVMQNPRHLVRRRGQEARLRCSPMKGHSHVYWYRQLPEEGLKFMVYLQKENIIDESGMPKERFSAEFPKEGPSILRIQQVVRGDSAAYFCASSPFSSGGFTDTQYFGPGTRLTVL.

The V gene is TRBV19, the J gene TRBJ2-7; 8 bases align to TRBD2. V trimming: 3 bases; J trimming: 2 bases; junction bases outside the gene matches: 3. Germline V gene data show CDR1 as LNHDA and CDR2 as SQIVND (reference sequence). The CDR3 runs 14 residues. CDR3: CASSIAGGTYEQYF. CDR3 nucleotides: TGTGCCAGTAGTATCGCGGGGGGCACCTACGAGCAGTACTTC.

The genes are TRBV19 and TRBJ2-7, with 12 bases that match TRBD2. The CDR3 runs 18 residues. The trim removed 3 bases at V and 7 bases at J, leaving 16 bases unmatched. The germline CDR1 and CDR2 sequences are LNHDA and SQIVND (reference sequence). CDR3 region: CASSIRTSGTLPFGEQYF. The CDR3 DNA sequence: TGTGCCAGTAGTATTCGGACTAGCGGGACGCTACCGTTTGGTGAGCAGTACTTC.

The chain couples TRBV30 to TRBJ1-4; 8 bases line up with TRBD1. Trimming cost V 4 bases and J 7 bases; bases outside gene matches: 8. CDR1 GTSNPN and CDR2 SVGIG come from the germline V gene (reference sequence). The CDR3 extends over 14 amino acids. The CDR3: CAWMIQGAGEKLFF. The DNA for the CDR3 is TGTGCCTGGATGATCCAGGGGGCAGGTGAAAAACTGTTTTTT. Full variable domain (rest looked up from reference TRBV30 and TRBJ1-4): SQTIHQWPATLVQPVGSPLSLECTVEGTSNPNLYWYRQAAGRGLQLLFYSVGIGQISSEVPQNLSASRPQDRQFILSSKKLLLSDSGFYLCAWMIQGAGEKLFFGSGTQLSVL.

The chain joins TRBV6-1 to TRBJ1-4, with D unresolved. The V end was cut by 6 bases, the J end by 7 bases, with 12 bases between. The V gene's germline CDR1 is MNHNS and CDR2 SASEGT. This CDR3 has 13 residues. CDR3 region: CASSPPGFEKLFF. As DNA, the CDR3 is TGTGCCAGCAGCCCCCCGGGGTTTGAAAAACTGTTTTTT.

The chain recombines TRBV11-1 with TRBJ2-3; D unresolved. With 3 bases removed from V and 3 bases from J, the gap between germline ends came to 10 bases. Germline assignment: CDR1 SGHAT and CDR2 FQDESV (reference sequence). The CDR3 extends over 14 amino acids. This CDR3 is CASSFGGVTDTQYF. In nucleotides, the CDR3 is TGTGCCAGCAGCTTTGGCGGAGTTACAGATACGCAGTATTTT.

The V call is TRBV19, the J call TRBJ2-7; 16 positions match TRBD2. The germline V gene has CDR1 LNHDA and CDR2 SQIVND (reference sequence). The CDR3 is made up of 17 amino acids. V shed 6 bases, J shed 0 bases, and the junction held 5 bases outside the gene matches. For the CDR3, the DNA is TGTGCCAGTAGCGGGACTAGCGGGAGGGCGAGCTCCTACGAGCAGTACTTC. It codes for CASSGTSGRASSYEQYF.

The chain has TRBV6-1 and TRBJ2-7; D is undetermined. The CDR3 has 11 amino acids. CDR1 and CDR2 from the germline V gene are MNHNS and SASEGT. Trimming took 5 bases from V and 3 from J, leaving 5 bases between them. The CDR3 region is CASSLGYEQYF. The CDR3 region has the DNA TGTGCCAGCAGTCTAGGCTACGAGCAGTACTTC.

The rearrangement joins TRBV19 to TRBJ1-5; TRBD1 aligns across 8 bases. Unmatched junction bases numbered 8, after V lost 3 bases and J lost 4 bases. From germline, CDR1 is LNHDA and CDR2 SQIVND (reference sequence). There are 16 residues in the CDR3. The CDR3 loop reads CASSILDRGRNQPQHF. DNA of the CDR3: TGTGCCAGTAGTATCCTAGACAGGGGTCGTAATCAGCCCCAGCATTTT.